Listed below are T cell receptor beta chains from one sample, sequenced in a study of blood T cell repertoires in COVID-19. Data came from immunoSEQ multiplex PCR; TCRdb stores just in-frame clones and leaves some out. Here the sample spans around 200,000 clones, around 82% being singletons. The specimen was peripheral blood. The receptors were gathered from a human donor with acute or convalescent COVID-19. The donor label of this sample is uncertain. Each CDR3 is given with its conserved first and last residue. A D gene is named only where the DNA matches it firmly. Not every row has a clone size; where given, it reads once, few, many or a size class.

NA,NA,TRBJ1-2,TRBV9,TGTGCCAGCAGGAACTTAGGGGATAACTATGGCTACACCTTC,CASRNLGDNYGYTF
few,NA,TRBJ1-2,TRBV7-2,TGTGCCAGCAGCTCCCCGGGGGGGCAGGTGGGTGGCTACACCTTC,CASSSPGGQVGGYTF
NA,NA,TRBJ1-5,TRBV10-2,TGCGCCAGCAGTGAGAGTTGGACGGAGGCTTATAGCAATCAGCCCCAGCATTTT,CASSESWTEAYSNQPQHF
NA,TRBD1,TRBJ2-1,TRBV7-2,TGTGCCAGCAGCTTATTTCAGGGGGATTCCTACAATGAGCAGTTCTTC,CASSLFQGDSYNEQFF
NA,NA,TRBJ1-4,TRBV19,TGTGCCAGTAGTATAAGCCGACAGGTTAATGAAAAACTGTTTTTT,CASSISRQVNEKLFF
NA,TRBD1,TRBJ1-3,TRBV2,TGTGCCAGCAGACCGCAGGGGGCGGGGGGAAACACCATATATTTT,CASRPQGAGGNTIYF
NA,NA,TRBJ1-1,TRBV7-3,TGTGCCAGCAGCTCGCAGACAGGCACTGAAGCTTTCTTT,CASSSQTGTEAFF
NA,TRBD2,TRBJ2-1,TRBV3-1/TRBV3-2,TGTGCCAGCAGCCAAGAACAGGTTAGCGGGAGCCGCAATGAGCAGTTCTTC,CASSQEQVSGSRNEQFF
NA,TRBD2,TRBJ2-2,TRBV10-3,TGTGCCATCAGTGACCAGACTAGCGGGAGGGCCGGGGAGCTGTTTTTT,CAISDQTSGRAGELFF
NA,TRBD1,TRBJ1-1,TRBV11-1,TGTGCCAGCAGCCCTAGGACAGGGACAGGGTTCACTGAAGCTTTCTTT,CASSPRTGTGFTEAFF
NA,NA,TRBJ1-3,TRBV6-6,TGTGCCAGCAGCCCTCAGGGGTCTACCACTGGAAACACCATATATTTT,CASSPQGSTTGNTIYF
few,TRBD1,TRBJ1-1,TRBV30,TGTGCCTGGAAACGACCGGGACAGGGAATGAACACTGAAGCTTTCTTT,CAWKRPGQGMNTEAFF
NA,NA,TRBJ1-1,TRBV27,TGTGCCAGCAGTTTATCGCCTGGGGGGGGGTGGGGCACTGAAGCTTTCTTT,CASSLSPGGGWGTEAFF
NA,TRBD1,TRBJ1-2,TRBV19,TGTGCCAGTACACGGGACAGGAACCCTTCCTATGGCTACACCTTC,CASTRDRNPSYGYTF
once,NA,TRBJ2-7,TRBV4-1,TGCGCCAGCAGCCAAGGGCGGGACTTGTACGAGCAGTACTTC,CASSQGRDLYEQYF